Here is one T cell receptor beta chain with its context. Its target antigen remains unknown. No base quality values were provided; no much bigger clone lies one nucleotide off. The sample originates from a study of T cell responses to AZD1222 COVID-19 vaccine (dated by TCRdb to the early 2020s). The study in broad terms: TCR sequencing covered approximately 230 trial participants: nearly 210 given two doses of AZD1222 and approximately 25 given two doses of MenACWY control vaccine. Trial participants were enrolled into age subgroups of 18-55, 56-69 and 70-plus years, which contained approximately 150, 30 and 60 TCR-sequenced participants, respectively.

Taken with the paper, the label for time point translates to: baseline before first vaccination. The meaning of the sample's treatment or condition label: meningococcal conjugate vaccine given as trial control. Vaccinee samples came from UK trials COV001 and COV002, including a single-blind randomized controlled phase 2/3 trial of AZD1222 (ChAdOx1 nCoV-19) in healthy adults. For TCRbeta chain sequencing, PBMC samples from trial participants were taken at day 0 and at day 28 after the second dose. CDR3 length: 14 amino acids, cysteine to phenylalanine. Of the read, only the CDR3 DNA is kept; its 42 bases are in frame from base 1. V is cut by 5 bases and J by 2 bases, and the space between the germline ends is 11 bases. Via the germline V gene, CDR1 is SGHDT and CDR2 YYEEEE. The study at large found these results: No day 14 peak-response samples were available, so repertoires were characterized only after the peak T cell response. After two AZD1222 doses, spike-specific TCR breadth and depth were significantly higher than at day 0 and than in MenACWY recipients. Reportedly, close to half of the unique spike-specific TCRs recognized epitopes lying outside the regions that are mutated in the B.1.351 and B.1.1.7 variants. Participants were mostly white British and included more females than males, and it was suggested by the authors that clonal diversity may have been underestimated. In the small 56-69-year group, the increase in depth fell short of significance, most likely because of low power. The vaccine-associated CD4 TCRs covered the entire spike protein, and the dominant responses fell in regions 160-218 and 743-854. Conclusions about previously exposed vaccinees are limited, since just six AZD1222 recipients were seropositive for SARS-CoV-2 at baseline.

The CDR3 regions of human TCRbeta chains were analyzed by immunosequencing. In the authors' own workflow: Repertoire TCRs were matched against a reference library of SARS-CoV-2-specific TCRs generated with the MIRA antigen-specificity platform. Breadth was defined as the fraction of unique TCRs that were SARS-CoV-2-associated, and depth was defined as the fraction of total T cells that were SARS-CoV-2-associated. Using the MIRA data, every spike-specific TCR was mapped to the spike region that the TCR reacted to and assigned to either a CD4 or a CD8 class. Log10-transformed breadth and depth values were compared by one-way ANOVA with Sidak's multiple comparisons tests. Held by TCRdb, this immuneACCESS table contains in-frame sequences only and omits some clones. Under half of the omission traces to an unresolved V gene where checked; the cause of the rest is unknown. The DNA gave D and trimming, while V, J and clone size come from that table. The sample profile shows 100,000 to 150,000 clones; approximately 90% of them were found once. More than 9.5% of the sample lies in the top ten.

Sample: peripheral blood, taken on day 0 of MenACWY control vaccination. The chain joins TRBV5-6 to TRBJ1-5, and TRBD1 may be the D gene, going by 6 matching bases. This sequence was found in an adult in good health. The encoded CDR3 is CASSGWTGNQPQHF. Here is the DNA: TGTGCCAGCAGTGGATGGACAGGCAATCAGCCCCAGCATTTT.